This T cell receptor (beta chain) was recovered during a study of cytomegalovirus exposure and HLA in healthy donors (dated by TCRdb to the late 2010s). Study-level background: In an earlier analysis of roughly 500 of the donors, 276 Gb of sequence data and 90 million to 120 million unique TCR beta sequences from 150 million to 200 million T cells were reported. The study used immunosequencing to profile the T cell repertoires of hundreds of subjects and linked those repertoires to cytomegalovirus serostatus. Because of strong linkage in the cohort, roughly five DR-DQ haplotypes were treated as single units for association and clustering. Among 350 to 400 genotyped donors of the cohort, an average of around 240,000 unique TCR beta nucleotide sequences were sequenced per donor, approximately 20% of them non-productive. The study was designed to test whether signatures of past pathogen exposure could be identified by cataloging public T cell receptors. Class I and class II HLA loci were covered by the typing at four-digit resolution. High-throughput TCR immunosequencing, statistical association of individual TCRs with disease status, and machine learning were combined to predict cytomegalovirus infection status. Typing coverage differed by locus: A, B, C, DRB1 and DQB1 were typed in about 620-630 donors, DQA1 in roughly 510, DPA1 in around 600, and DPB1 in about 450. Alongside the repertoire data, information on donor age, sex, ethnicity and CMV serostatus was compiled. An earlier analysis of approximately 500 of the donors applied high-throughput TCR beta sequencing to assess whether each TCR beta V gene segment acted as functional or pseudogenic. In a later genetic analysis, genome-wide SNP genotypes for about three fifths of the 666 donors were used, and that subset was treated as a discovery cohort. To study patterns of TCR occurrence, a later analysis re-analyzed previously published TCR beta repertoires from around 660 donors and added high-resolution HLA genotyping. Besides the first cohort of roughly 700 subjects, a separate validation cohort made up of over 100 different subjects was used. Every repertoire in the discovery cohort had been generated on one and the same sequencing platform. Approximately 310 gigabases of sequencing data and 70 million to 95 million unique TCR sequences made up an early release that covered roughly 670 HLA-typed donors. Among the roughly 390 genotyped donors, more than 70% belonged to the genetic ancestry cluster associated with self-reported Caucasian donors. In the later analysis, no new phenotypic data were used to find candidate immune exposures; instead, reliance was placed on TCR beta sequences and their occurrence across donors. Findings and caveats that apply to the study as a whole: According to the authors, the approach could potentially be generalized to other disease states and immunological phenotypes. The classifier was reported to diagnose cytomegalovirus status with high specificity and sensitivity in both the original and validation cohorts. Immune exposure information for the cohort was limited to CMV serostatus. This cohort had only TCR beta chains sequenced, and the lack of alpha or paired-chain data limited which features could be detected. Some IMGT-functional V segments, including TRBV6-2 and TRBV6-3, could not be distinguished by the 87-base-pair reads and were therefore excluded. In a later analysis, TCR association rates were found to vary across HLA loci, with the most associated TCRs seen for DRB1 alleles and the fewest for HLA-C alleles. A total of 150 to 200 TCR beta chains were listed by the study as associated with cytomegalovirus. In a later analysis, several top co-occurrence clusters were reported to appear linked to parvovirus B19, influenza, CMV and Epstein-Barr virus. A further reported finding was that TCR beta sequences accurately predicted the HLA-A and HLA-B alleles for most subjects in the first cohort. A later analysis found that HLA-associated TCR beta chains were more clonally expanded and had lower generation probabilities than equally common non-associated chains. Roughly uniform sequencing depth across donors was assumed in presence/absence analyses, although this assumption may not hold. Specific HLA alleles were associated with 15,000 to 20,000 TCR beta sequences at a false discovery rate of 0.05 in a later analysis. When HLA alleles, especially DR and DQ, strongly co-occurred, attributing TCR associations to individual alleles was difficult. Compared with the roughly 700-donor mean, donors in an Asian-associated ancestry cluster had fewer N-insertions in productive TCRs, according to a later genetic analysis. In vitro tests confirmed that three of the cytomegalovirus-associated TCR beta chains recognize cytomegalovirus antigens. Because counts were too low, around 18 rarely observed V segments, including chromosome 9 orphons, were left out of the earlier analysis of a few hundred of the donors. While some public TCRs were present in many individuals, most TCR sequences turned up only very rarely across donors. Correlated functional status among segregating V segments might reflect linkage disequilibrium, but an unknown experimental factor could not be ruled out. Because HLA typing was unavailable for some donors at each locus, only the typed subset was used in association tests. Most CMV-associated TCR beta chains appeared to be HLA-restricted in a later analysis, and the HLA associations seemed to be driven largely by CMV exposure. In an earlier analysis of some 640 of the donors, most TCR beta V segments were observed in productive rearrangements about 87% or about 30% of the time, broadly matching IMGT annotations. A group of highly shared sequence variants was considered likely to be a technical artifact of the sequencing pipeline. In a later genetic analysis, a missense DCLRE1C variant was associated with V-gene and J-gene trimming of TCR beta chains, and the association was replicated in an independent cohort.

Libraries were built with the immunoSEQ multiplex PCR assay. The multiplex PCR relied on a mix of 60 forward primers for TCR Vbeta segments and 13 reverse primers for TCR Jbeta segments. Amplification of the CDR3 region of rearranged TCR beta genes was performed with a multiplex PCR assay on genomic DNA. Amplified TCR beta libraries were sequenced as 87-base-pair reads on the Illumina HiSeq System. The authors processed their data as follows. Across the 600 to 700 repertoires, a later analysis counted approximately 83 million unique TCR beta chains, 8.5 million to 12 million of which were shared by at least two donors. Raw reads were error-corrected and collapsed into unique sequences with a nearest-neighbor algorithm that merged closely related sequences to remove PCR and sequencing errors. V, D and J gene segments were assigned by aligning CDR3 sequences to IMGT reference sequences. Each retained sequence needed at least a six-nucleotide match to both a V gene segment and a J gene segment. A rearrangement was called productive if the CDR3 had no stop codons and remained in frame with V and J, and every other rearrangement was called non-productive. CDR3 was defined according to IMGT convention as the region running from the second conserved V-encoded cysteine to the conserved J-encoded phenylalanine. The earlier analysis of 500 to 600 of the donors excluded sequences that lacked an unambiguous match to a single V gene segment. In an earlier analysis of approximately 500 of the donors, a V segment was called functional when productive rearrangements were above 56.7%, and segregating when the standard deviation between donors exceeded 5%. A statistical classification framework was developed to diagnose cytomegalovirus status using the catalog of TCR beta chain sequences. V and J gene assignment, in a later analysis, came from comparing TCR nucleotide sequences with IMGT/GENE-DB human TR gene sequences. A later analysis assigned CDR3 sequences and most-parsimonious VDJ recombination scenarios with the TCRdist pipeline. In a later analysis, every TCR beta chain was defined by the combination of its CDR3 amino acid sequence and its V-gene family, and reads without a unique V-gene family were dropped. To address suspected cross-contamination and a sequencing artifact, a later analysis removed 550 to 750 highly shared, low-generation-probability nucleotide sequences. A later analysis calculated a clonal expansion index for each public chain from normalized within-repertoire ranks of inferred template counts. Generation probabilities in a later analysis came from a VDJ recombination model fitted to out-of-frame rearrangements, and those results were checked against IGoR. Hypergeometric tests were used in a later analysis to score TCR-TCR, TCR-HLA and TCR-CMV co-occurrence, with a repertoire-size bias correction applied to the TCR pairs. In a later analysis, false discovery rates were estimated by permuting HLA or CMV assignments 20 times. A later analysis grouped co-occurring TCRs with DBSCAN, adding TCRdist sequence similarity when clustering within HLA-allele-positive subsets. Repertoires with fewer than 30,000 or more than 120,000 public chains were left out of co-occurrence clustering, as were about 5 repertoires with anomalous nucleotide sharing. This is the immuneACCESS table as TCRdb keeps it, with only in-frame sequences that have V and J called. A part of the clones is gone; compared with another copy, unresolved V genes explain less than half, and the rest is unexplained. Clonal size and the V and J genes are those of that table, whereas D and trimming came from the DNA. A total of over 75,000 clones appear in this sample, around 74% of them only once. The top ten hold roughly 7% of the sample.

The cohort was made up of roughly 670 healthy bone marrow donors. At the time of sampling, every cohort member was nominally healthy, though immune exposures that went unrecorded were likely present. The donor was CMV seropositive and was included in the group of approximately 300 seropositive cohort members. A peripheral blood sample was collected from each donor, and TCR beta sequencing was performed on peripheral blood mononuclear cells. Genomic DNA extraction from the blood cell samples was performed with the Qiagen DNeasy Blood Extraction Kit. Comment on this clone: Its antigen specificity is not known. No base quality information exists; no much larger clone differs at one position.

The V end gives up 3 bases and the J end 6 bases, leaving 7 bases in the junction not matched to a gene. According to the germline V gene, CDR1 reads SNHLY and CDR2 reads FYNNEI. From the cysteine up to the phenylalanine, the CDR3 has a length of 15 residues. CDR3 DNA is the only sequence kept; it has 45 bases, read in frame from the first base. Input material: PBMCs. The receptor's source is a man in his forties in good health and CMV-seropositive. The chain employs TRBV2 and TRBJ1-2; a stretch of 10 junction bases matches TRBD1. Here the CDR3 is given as CASSETTGGWNGYTF. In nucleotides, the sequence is TGTGCCAGCAGTGAGACGACAGGGGGCTGGAATGGCTACACCTTC.